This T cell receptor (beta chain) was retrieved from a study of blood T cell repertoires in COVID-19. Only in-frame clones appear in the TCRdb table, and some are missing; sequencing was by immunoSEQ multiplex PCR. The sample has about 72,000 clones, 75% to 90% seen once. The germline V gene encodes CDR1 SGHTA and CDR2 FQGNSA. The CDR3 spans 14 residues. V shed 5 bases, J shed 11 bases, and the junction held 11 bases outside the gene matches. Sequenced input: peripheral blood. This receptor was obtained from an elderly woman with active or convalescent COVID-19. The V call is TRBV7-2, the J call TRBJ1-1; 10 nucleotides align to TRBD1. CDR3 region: CASSIGQGEIGAFF. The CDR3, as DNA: TGTGCCAGCAGCATTGGACAGGGGGAGATTGGGGCTTTCTTT.